This T cell receptor (beta chain) appears in the sequencing data of a study of control samples from healthy donors and cancer patients. The repertoire was sequenced with immunoSEQ multiplex PCR; TCRdb's copy has only in-frame clones and lacks some. The sample records about 49,000 clones, 80% to 90% being singletons. Sequencing used PBMCs. This clonotype originated in a woman aged 45-60 years with lung cancer.

The CDR3 reads CAGGGSHNEQFF. The CDR3 DNA sequence: TGTGCAGGGGGGGGGTCCCACAATGAGCAGTTCTTC. The chain carries TRBV12-3 or TRBV12-4 and TRBJ2-1, with D possibly matching TRBD2 (7 bases). This CDR3 spans 12 amino acids.